This record looks at one T cell receptor beta chain sequence and its context. Its matching antigen is unknown. This specimen comes from a study of graft-versus-host responses after intestinal transplantation. Overall study findings and caveats: High graft-versus-host to host-versus-graft T cell clonal ratios marked allografts of patients with graft-donor macrochimerism. Circulating GvH clone levels at their peak were associated with HvG declines (early post-transplant).

The data were produced by immunoSEQ multiplex PCR, yet TCRdb's version contains in-frame clones alone and is incomplete. The table includes under 95,000 clones, 88% detected once. The input for sequencing was unstimulated CD4+ T cells sorted from spleen or lymph node cells, taken before transplant. This TCR came from a human donor who was the organ donor for an intestinal transplant.

CDR3 sequence (DNA): TGCAGTGCAAAAGAGCAAGAGACCCAGTACTTC. Translating it yields CSAKEQETQYF. This rearrangement joins TRBV20-1 to TRBJ2-5; the D is unclear. This CDR3 spans 11 amino acids. The germline CDR1 and CDR2 sequences are DFQATT and SNEGSKA (reference sequence). Deletions cut 6 bases from V and 2 bases from J, with 7 bases between.